Each of the 32 T cell receptor beta chains below was sequenced from the same sample in a study of identical twins. TCRdb re-derived calls from the 5' RACE reads in MiXCR, one entry per CDR3 protein. The table lists some 630,000 distinct CDR3 sequences, just over 7% of them singletons. These sequences were also reported in another study, on yellow fever vaccine responses in identical twins.

The source material was PBMCs. These receptors were collected from a woman aged 18-29 years in good health.

This chain joins TRBV6-1 and TRBJ2-5; TRBD1 matches 9 bases. The ends lost 6 bases at V and 2 bases at J; junction bases unmatched: 4. The CDR3 totals 14 residues. Germline lookup yields CDR1 MNHNS and CDR2 SASEGT. CDR3 loop: CASRVDRGQETQYF. As DNA, the CDR3 is TGTGCCAGCAGAGTGGACAGGGGACAAGAGACCCAGTACTTC.

This clonotype was observed a few times. V gene TRBV27 combines with J gene TRBJ2-5; D call uncertain. Trimming took 5 bases from V and 4 from J, leaving 11 bases between them. Germline CDR1 reads MNHEY; CDR2 reads SMNVEV (reference sequence). The CDR3 sequence is 13 residues long. CDR3 loop: CASSGERGETQYF. The CDR3 bases are TGTGCCAGCAGTGGGGAAAGAGGAGAGACCCAGTACTTC.

This clonotype has ten or more counts. The V call is TRBV5-1, the J call TRBJ1-5, with 8 bases fitting TRBD1. CDR1 is SGHRS, CDR2 YFSETQ, per germline. The CDR3 totals 16 residues. Unmatched junction bases numbered 6, after V lost 4 bases and J lost 0 bases. The CDR3 loop is CASSAGTGDSNQPQHF. The CDR3 DNA follows: TGCGCCAGCAGCGCAGGGACAGGCGATAGCAATCAGCCCCAGCATTTT.

V gene TRBV7-2 combines with J gene TRBJ1-6; tentative D call: TRBD1 (5 bases). Germline CDR1 is SGHTA and CDR2 is FQGNSA. This CDR3 comprises 15 residues. The ends were cut back, 1 base at V and 9 bases at J, with 13 bases in the middle. In nucleotides, the CDR3 is TGTGCCAGCAGCTTAGTGTTGTCGGGGGGTTCACCCCTCCACTTT. Its translation: CASSLVLSGGSPLHF.

The chain joins TRBV10-3 to TRBJ2-1; 8 bases are shared with TRBD2. Germline V gene data show CDR1 as ENHRY and CDR2 as SYGVKD. The CDR3 extends over 15 amino acids. V shed 3 bases and J 9 bases; nucleotides not matched to a gene: 10. DNA for the CDR3: TGTGCCATCAGTGATAATACGGGAGGGCCGAGTGAGCAGTTCTTC. Its translation is CAISDNTGGPSEQFF.

This clonotype was picked up a small number of times. This chain connects TRBV18 to TRBJ2-3; 10 nucleotides match TRBD2. Germline V gene lookup returns CDR1 KGHSH and CDR2 LQKENI. V was clipped by 0 bases and J by 5 bases; unmatched bases: 8. The length of the CDR3 is 17 residues. The CDR3, as DNA: TGTGCCAGCTCACCACCTTTAGCGGGGGGCACCAGAGATACGCAGTATTTT. Protein sequence: CASSPPLAGGTRDTQYF.

This clonotype was observed a handful of times. The chain combines TRBV19 with TRBJ2-2; D not resolved. Germline V gene sequence: CDR1 LNHDA, CDR2 SQIVND (reference sequence). There are 15 residues in the CDR3. V was trimmed by 7 bases and J by 1 base, leaving 13 bases between them. The CDR3 DNA is TGTGCCAGTATGATAGGGCAGAAGAACACCGGGGAGCTGTTTTTT. This translates into CASMIGQKNTGELFF.

This clonotype was observed at least ten times. CDR3 sequence reads: CSTWGQGIQETQYF. CDR3 nucleotides: TGCAGCACCTGGGGACAGGGGATTCAAGAGACCCAGTACTTC. The gene calls are TRBV29-1 and TRBJ2-5, with 10 positions matching TRBD1. Germline V gives CDR1 SQVTM, CDR2 ANQGSEA. The CDR3 length is 14 residues. With 8 bases clipped from V and 2 bases from J, the junction kept 8 bases outside the gene matches.

V usage is TRBV20-1 and J usage is TRBJ2-7; D is uncertain. CDR3 size: 12 residues. Trimming removed 0 bases at V and 3 bases at J, with 6 bases between. Germline CDR1 reads DFQATT; CDR2 reads SNEGSKA (reference sequence). DNA of the CDR3: TGCAGTGCTAGAGAGTGGGGCTACGAGCAGTACGTC. As protein: CSAREWGYEQYV.

The chain employs TRBV12-3 or TRBV12-4 and TRBJ2-2, with D perhaps matching TRBD1 (5 bases). The CDR3 totals 15 residues. The ends were cut back, 4 bases at V and 1 base at J, with 10 bases in the middle. CDR3 region: CASSSQGLNTGELFF. CDR3 coding DNA: TGTGCCAGCAGTTCGCAGGGATTGAACACCGGGGAGCTGTTTTTT.

This clonotype was detected many times. V is TRBV12-3 or TRBV12-4 and J is TRBJ2-1, with D perhaps matching TRBD2 (6 bases). CDR3 length: 16 amino acids. V was shortened by 6 bases and J by 8 bases, with 23 bases between the two germline ends. CDR3 amino acids: CASSPAGTSQDDEQFF. CDR3 sequence (DNA): TGTGCCAGCAGCCCCGCCGGTACTAGCCAGGATGATGAGCAGTTCTTC.

A few counts support this clonotype. The V gene is TRBV7-9, the J gene TRBJ2-1; 8 positions agree with TRBD1. This CDR3 comprises 15 residues. Germline CDR1 is SEHNR and CDR2 is FQNEAQ (reference sequence). V gave up 3 bases and J gave up 5 bases; unmatched junction bases: 6. The CDR3 reads CASSLRQGFDNEQFF. For the CDR3, the DNA is TGTGCCAGCAGCTTGCGACAGGGGTTTGACAATGAGCAGTTCTTC. Combining the CDR3 with reference TRBV7-9 and TRBJ2-1 gives the whole variable domain DTGVSQNPRHKITKRGQNVTFRCDPISEHNRLYWYRQTLGQGPEFLTYFQNEAQLEKSRLLSDRFSAERPKGSFSTLEIQRTEQGDSAMYLCASSLRQGFDNEQFFGPGTRLTVL.

This clonotype was counted ten times or more. The chain combines TRBV5-5 with TRBJ2-2; TRBD1 is a possible D gene (5 bases). CDR1 is SGHKS, CDR2 YYEKEE, per germline (reference sequence). V lost 0 bases, J lost 4 bases, and 10 bases lay in between. The CDR3 extends over 15 amino acids. CDR3 sequence (DNA): TGTGCCAGCAGCTTGGGGTTAGGGGTCACCGGGGAGCTGTTTTTT. It encodes CASSLGLGVTGELFF.

This clonotype was seen ten or more times. CDR3 region: CASSPTGTGGRANYGYTF. CDR3 nucleotide sequence: TGTGCCAGCAGTCCAACCGGGACAGGGGGTAGAGCTAACTATGGCTACACCTTC. The rearrangement uses TRBV12-3 or TRBV12-4 and TRBJ1-2; the match to TRBD1 covers 11 bases. The CDR3 covers 18 residues. V shed 5 bases and J 0 bases; nucleotides not matched to a gene: 11.

At least ten counts were recorded for this clonotype. The chain carries TRBV29-1 and TRBJ1-1, with a weak D call TRBD1 (6 bases). CDR1 and CDR2 (germline): SQVTM, ANQGSEA. Deletions cut 7 bases from V and 8 bases from J, with 23 bases between. The CDR3 consists of 14 residues. CDR3 DNA: TGCAGCGGTACAGGGACCTCCCGCCGGGCCGAAGCTTTCTTT. Amino acids: CSGTGTSRRAEAFF.

This clonotype has just a few counts. The J gene is TRBJ2-7, the V gene TRBV24-1; possibly TRBD1 for D (5 bases). Germline-derived CDR1 and CDR2 are KGHDR and SFDVKD. V shed 10 bases and J shed 2 bases, with 20 bases lying between them. The CDR3 has 15 amino acids. Here the CDR3 DNA reads TGTGCCACGAGCGCCGATGTGGCAGGGACCTACGAGCAGTACTTC. Its translation: CATSADVAGTYEQYF.

There are many counts of this clonotype. The V gene is TRBV5-1, the J gene TRBJ2-7, with D hard to call. CDR1 SGHRS and CDR2 YFSETQ come from the germline V gene. The CDR3 runs to 12 residues. V dropped 6 bases and J dropped 0 bases, with 7 bases sitting between them. CDR3 region: CASTQDSYEQYF. The CDR3 region has the DNA TGCGCCAGCACGCAGGACTCCTACGAGCAGTACTTC.

This clonotype has a handful of counts. The chain joins TRBV12-3 or TRBV12-4 to TRBJ2-7; 10 nucleotides line up with TRBD2. The CDR3 runs 15 residues. V was pared by 6 bases and J by 7 bases, with 12 bases of the junction left unmatched. This CDR3 is CASRLQAGGPGEQYF. The CDR3 DNA reads as TGTGCCAGCAGACTCCAAGCGGGAGGGCCGGGTGAGCAGTACTTC.

This sequence joins TRBV29-1 and TRBJ2-2; no clear D gene. The CDR3 is 11 amino acids. V lost 7 bases and J 4 bases, leaving 7 bases between the germline ends. Germline loops: CDR1 SQVTM, CDR2 ANQGSEA. The CDR3 here is CSGQTTGELFF. The CDR3, as DNA: TGCAGCGGACAAACCACCGGGGAGCTGTTTTTT.

The genes are TRBV9 and TRBJ2-5; a possible D gene is TRBD1 (6 bases). In germline, CDR1 is SGDLS, CDR2 YYNGEE. The CDR3 runs to 13 residues. V was shortened by 1 base and J by 5 bases, with 9 bases between the two germline ends. CDR3 residues: CASSVKDSETQYF. The CDR3 nucleotides read TGTGCCAGCAGCGTAAAGGACAGCGAGACCCAGTACTTC.

This chain connects TRBV9 to TRBJ2-5, with 10 positions matching TRBD2. The J segment lost 5 bases and the V segment lost 2 bases, leaving 6 bases of the junction unmatched. The CDR3 has 15 amino acids. Germline values: CDR1 SGDLS, CDR2 YYNGEE. For the CDR3, the DNA is TGTGCCAGCAGCGTCGGAAGCGGGGGGGTTGAGACCCAGTACTTC. Translating gives CASSVGSGGVETQYF.

This chain joins TRBV19 and TRBJ1-5, with a tentative D call TRBD1 (6 bases). CDR1 is LNHDA and CDR2 is SQIVND in the germline V gene (reference sequence). CDR3 length: 14 amino acids. V lost 5 bases and J lost 5, with 13 bases in between. CDR3 DNA sequence: TGTGCCAGTAGTGCCCAGGGGAACGATCAGCCCCAGCATTTT. It is translated as CASSAQGNDQPQHF.

This clonotype was observed a handful of times. The chain links TRBV6-1 to TRBJ2-3; tentatively, D is TRBD2 (6 bases). Germline V gives CDR1 MNHNS, CDR2 SASEGT. V was cut by 5 bases and J by 0 bases, with 12 bases left in between. The CDR3 covers 15 residues. The CDR3 protein is CASSPGTSSTDTQYF. CDR3 bases: TGTGCCAGCAGTCCCGGGACTTCGAGCACAGATACGCAGTATTTT.

A few counts support this clonotype. The gene calls are TRBV4-2 and TRBJ2-3; perhaps TRBD2 as D (7 bases). CDR3 length: 17 amino acids. The V end was cut by 1 base, the J end by 0 bases, with 14 bases between. Germline V CDR1 and CDR2: LGHNA, YNFKEQ. The CDR3 region is CASSQARGGGSTDTQYF. The CDR3, as DNA: TGTGCCAGCAGCCAAGCACGAGGGGGGGGGAGCACAGATACGCAGTATTTT.

The genes are TRBV29-1 and TRBJ2-5; 7 bases fit TRBD1. Germline loops: CDR1 SQVTM, CDR2 ANQGSEA. V was pared by 6 bases and J by 5 bases, with 6 bases of the junction left unmatched. This CDR3 region has 12 residues. CDR3 residues: CSVGQVRETQYF. The CDR3 DNA is TGCAGCGTAGGACAGGTACGGGAGACCCAGTACTTC.

There are many counts of this clonotype. This rearrangement joins TRBV27 to TRBJ1-6; D might be TRBD1 (5 bases). Germline CDR1 is MNHEY and CDR2 is SMNVEV (reference sequence). V was shortened by 0 bases and J by 8 bases, with 11 bases between the two germline ends. The CDR3 length is 15 residues. CDR3 DNA: TGTGCCAGCAGTTTATCTCCCGTAGGGGATTCACCCCTCCACTTT. Its protein product is CASSLSPVGDSPLHF.

This clonotype came up a few times. The chain is built from TRBV28 and TRBJ2-1, with TRBD2 identical over 9 bases. Germline trimming cut 5 bases from V and 4 bases from J; bases unmatched to any gene: 9. The CDR3 spans 16 residues. The germline CDR1 and CDR2 sequences are MDHEN and SYDVKM. The CDR3 DNA is TGTGCCAGCAGTCCGGACGCGGGAGGGGGTTACAATGAGCAGTTCTTC. Its protein is CASSPDAGGGYNEQFF.

This clonotype was seen many times. The V and J genes are TRBV2 and TRBJ1-5; no reliable D call. CDR3 length: 14 residues. Trimming cost V 4 bases and J 0 bases, with 7 bases left between them. Germline CDR1 and CDR2: SNHLY and FYNNEI. This CDR3 reads CASSAGDSNQPQHF. The CDR3 region has the DNA TGTGCCAGCAGTGCAGGAGATAGCAATCAGCCCCAGCATTTT.

Turning to this clonotype: Without the conserved terminal phenylalanine or tryptophan, this CDR3 likely stems from a read error. The chain couples TRBV5-6 to TRBJ2-2; possible D gene TRBD2, 5 bases. Germline V CDR1 and CDR2: SGHDT, YYEEEE. The CDR3 length is 14 residues. CDR3 bases: TGTGCCAGCAGCGCCGGACTCCTCACCGGGGAACTGTTTTGT. This codes for CASSAGLLTGELFC.

This clonotype came up a few times. The chain recombines TRBV2 with TRBJ2-6; maybe TRBD2 (5 bases). In germline, CDR1 is SNHLY, CDR2 FYNNEI. This CDR3 is 16 amino acids long. With 8 bases removed from V and 0 bases from J, the gap between germline ends came to 14 bases. In nucleotides, the CDR3 is TGTGCCAGCGGATCGGGAACGAGCTCTGGGGCCAACGTCCTGACTTTC. This codes for CASGSGTSSGANVLTF.

This clonotype came up a few times. The CDR3 protein is CASSPRPTGEEQYF. The CDR3 bases are TGTGCCAGCAGCCCCCGCCCGACAGGAGAAGAGCAGTACTTC. The chain joins TRBV7-9 to TRBJ2-7; D might be TRBD1 (6 bases). The CDR3 runs to 14 residues. V was cut by 5 bases and J by 7 bases, with 18 bases left in between. Looked up from germline, CDR1 is SEHNR and CDR2 is FQNEAQ (reference sequence).

The chain links TRBV4-1 to TRBJ2-3, with 16 bases aligning to TRBD2. This CDR3 region has 19 residues. Germline CDR1 is MGHRA and CDR2 is YSYEKL. V trimming: 0 bases; J trimming: 4 bases; junction bases outside the gene matches: 7. The CDR3 nucleotides read TGCGCCAGCAGCCAAGAAATAGGGACTAGCGGGGGGGCAGCAGATACGCAGTATTTT. This translates into CASSQEIGTSGGAADTQYF.